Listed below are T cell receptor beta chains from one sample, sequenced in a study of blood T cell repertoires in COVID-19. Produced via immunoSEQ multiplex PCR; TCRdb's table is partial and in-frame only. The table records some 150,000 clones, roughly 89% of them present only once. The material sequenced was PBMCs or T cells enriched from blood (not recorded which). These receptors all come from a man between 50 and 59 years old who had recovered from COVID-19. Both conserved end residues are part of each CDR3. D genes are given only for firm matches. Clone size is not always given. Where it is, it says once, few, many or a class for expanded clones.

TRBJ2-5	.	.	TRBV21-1	CAENPRGMGETQYF	TGTGCCGAGAATCCCAGGGGAATGGGCGAGACCCAGTACTTC
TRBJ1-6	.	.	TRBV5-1	CASSFPRRDSPLHF	TGCGCCAGCAGCTTTCCCAGGCGAGATTCACCCCTCCACTTT
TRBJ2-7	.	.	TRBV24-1	CATSDSVPGAFQVYEQYF	TGTGCCACCAGTGACTCCGTACCGGGAGCCTTCCAGGTCTACGAGCAGTACTTC
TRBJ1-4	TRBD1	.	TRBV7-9	CASSLGTGGLYEKLFF	TGTGCCAGCAGCTTAGGGACAGGGGGCTTGTATGAAAAACTGTTTTTT
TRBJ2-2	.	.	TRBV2	CASSEQGWGTGELFF	TGTGCCAGCAGTGAACAGGGTTGGGGCACCGGGGAGCTGTTTTTT
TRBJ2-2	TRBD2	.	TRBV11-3	CASSPGGMTGELFF	TGTGCCAGCAGCCCCGGGGGGATGACCGGGGAGCTGTTTTTT
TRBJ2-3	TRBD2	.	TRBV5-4	CASSQPGTRRTDTQYF	TGTGCCAGCAGTCAACCCGGGACTAGACGCACAGATACGCAGTATTTT
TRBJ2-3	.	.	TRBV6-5	CASSTGFRANTQYF	TGTGCCAGCAGTACAGGGTTCCGGGCAAATACGCAGTATTTT
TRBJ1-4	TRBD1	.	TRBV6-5	CASSSTGESGNEKLFF	TGTGCCAGCAGTTCGACAGGGGAGTCGGGTAATGAAAAACTGTTTTTT
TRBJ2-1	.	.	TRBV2	CASSAFQGGSYNEQFF	TGTGCCAGCAGTGCTTTTCAGGGGGGCTCCTACAATGAGCAGTTCTTC
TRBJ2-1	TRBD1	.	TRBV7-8	CASSFPGQGAWEQFF	TGTGCCAGCAGCTTTCCGGGACAGGGCGCTTGGGAGCAGTTCTTC
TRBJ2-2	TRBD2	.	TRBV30	CAWKMVRTSGTGELFF	TGTGCCTGGAAAATGGTCCGGACTAGCGGGACCGGGGAGCTGTTTTTT
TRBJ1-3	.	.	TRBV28	CASSTTLISGNTIYF	TGTGCCAGCAGTACTACCCTCATTTCCGGAAACACCATATATTTT
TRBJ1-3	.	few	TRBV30	CAWRVNINSGNTIYF	TGTGCCTGGAGGGTTAACATTAACTCTGGAAACACCATATATTTT
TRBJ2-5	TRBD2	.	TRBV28	CASSLWGAGEGTQYF	TGTGCCAGCAGTTTATGGGGAGCGGGAGAGGGGACCCAGTACTTC
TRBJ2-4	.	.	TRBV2	CASSANAKEDIQYF	TGTGCCAGCAGTGCGAACGCCAAGGAGGACATTCAGTACTTC
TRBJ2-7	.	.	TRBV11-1	CASSPRNRAAEQYF	TGTGCCAGCAGCCCCCGGAACAGGGCGGCCGAGCAGTACTTC
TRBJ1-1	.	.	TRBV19	CASSISAGGGEAFF	TGTGCCAGTAGTATATCGGCAGGCGGGGGTGAAGCTTTCTTT
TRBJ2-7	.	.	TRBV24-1	CATSDSDPPGEQYF	TGTGCCACCAGTGATTCGGACCCTCCGGGGGAGCAGTACTTC
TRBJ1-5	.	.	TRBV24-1	CATSDTAGQSNQPQHF	TGTGCCACCAGTGATACAGCTGGACAGTCCAATCAGCCCCAGCATTTT
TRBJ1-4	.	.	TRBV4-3	CASSHTGLNEKLFF	TGCGCCAGCAGCCACACAGGGTTGAATGAAAAACTGTTTTTT
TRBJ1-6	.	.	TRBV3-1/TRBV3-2	CASSQRGAGNNSPLHF	TGTGCCAGCAGCCAACGGGGGGCAGGTAATAATTCACCCCTCCACTTT
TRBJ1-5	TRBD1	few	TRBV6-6	CASSPRTGSLSNQPQHF	TGTGCCAGCAGTCCCAGGACAGGATCCCTGAGCAATCAGCCCCAGCATTTT
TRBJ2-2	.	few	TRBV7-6	CASSLFGGSNTGELFF	TGTGCCAGCAGCTTATTCGGAGGGTCTAACACCGGGGAGCTGTTTTTT
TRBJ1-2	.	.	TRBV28	CASSLTVGLGYTF	TGTGCCAGCAGTTTAACAGTGGGGCTAGGCTACACCTTC
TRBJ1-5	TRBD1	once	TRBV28	CASSLAGTGGGQPQHF	TGTGCCAGCAGTTTAGCCGGGACAGGGGGAGGTCAGCCCCAGCATTTT
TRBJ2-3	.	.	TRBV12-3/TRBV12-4	CASRKAGTDTQYF	TGTGCCAGTAGGAAGGCGGGCACAGATACGCAGTATTTT
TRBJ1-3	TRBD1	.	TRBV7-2	CASSLFAGGSGNTIYF	TGTGCCAGCAGCTTGTTCGCAGGGGGCTCTGGAAACACCATATATTTT
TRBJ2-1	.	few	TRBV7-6	CASSFTSPGSYNEQFF	TGTGCCAGCAGCTTTACCTCGCCAGGGTCCTACAATGAGCAGTTCTTC
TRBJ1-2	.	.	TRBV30	CAWSVQGGGNYGYTF	TGTGCCTGGAGTGTACAAGGTGGGGGGAACTATGGCTACACCTTC
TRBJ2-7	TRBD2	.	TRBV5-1	CASSLEIAGVNEQYF	TGCGCCAGCAGCTTGGAGATAGCGGGAGTCAACGAGCAGTACTTC
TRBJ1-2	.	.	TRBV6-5	CASIPYPPRGYGYTF	TGTGCCAGCATTCCGTACCCCCCCCGGGGCTATGGCTACACCTTC
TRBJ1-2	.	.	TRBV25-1	CASSLRQNYGYTF	TGTGCCAGCAGCCTCAGACAGAACTATGGCTACACCTTC
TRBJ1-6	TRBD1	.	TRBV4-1	CASSHGQVLYNSPLHF	TGCGCCAGCAGCCACGGACAGGTCCTCTATAATTCACCCCTCCACTTT
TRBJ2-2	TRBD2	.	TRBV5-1	CASALGGAPGELFF	TGCGCCAGTGCCCTCGGGGGGGCTCCCGGGGAGCTGTTTTTT
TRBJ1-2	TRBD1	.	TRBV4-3	CASSLTGVYGYTF	TGCGCCAGCAGCCTCACAGGGGTCTATGGCTACACCTTC